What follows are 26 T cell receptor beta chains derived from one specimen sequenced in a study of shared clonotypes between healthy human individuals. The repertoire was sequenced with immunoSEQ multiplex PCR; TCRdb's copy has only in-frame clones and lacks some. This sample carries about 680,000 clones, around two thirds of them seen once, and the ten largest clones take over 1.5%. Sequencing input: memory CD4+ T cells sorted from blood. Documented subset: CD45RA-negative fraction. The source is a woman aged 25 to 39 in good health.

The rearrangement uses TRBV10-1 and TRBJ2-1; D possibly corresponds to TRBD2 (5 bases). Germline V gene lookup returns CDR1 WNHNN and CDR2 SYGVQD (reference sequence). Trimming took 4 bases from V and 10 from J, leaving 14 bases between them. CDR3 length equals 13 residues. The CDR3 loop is CASSGTIEGEQFF. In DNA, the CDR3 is TGCGCCAGCAGTGGAACGATCGAGGGCGAGCAGTTCTTC.

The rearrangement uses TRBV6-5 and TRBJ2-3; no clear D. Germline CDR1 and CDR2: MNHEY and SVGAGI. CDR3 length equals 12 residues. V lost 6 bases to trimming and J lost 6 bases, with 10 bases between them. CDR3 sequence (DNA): TGTGCCAGCAGGAACCCTGGGGATACGCAGTATTTT. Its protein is CASRNPGDTQYF.

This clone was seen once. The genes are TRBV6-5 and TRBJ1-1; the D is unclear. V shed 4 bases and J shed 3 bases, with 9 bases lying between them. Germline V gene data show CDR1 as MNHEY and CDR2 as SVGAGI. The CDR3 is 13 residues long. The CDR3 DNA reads TGTGCCAGCAGTTCTCAGTTGGACACTGAAGCTTTCTTT. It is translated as CASSSQLDTEAFF.

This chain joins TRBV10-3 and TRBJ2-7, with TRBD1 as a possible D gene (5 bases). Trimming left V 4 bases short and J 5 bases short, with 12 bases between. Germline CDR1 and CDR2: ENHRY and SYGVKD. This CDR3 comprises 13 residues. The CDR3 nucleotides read TGTGCCATCAGTGGGACAAGCAGCGACGAGCAGTACTTC. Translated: CAISGTSSDEQYF.

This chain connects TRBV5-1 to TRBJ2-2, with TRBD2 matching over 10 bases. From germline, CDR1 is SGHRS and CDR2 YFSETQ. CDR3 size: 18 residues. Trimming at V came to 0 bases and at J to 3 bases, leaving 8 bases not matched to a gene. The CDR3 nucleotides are TGCGCCAGCAGCTTGGCTCCACAACTAGCGGGATACACCGGGGAGCTGTTTTTT. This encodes CASSLAPQLAGYTGELFF.

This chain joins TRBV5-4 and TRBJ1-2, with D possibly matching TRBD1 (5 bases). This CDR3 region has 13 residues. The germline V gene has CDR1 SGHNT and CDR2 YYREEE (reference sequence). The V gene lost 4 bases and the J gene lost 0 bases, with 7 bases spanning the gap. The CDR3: CASSLGANYGYTF. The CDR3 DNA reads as TGTGCCAGCAGCCTGGGGGCTAACTATGGCTACACCTTC.

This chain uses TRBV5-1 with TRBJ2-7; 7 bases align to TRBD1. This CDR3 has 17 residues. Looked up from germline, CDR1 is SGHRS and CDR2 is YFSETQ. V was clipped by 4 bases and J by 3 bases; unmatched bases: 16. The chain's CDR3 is CASSKKDQGVPVYEQYF. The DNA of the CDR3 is TGCGCCAGCAGCAAGAAGGACCAGGGGGTTCCGGTCTACGAGCAGTACTTC.

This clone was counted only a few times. The CDR3 DNA sequence: TGTGCCAGTAGTCTTAGACTAGCGGGAGCGAGAGATACGCAGTATTTT. Amino acids: CASSLRLAGARDTQYF. V usage is TRBV19 and J usage is TRBJ2-3; 12 bases are shared with TRBD2. Losses at the gene ends were 5 bases for V and 5 bases for J; bases not matched to a gene: 8. Germline loops: CDR1 LNHDA, CDR2 SQIVND (reference sequence). The CDR3 runs 16 residues.

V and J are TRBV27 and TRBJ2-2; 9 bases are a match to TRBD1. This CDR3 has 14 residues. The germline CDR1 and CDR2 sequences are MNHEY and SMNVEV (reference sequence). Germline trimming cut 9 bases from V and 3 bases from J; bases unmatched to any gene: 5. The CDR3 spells CASSGQGYTGELFF. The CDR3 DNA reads TGTGCCAGTTCGGGACAGGGATACACCGGGGAGCTGTTTTTT.

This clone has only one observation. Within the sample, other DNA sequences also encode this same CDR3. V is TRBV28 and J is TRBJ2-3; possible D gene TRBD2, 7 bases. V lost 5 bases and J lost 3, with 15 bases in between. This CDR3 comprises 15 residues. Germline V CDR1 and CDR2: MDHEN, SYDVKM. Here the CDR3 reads CASSPGGGGTDTQYF. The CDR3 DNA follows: TGTGCCAGCAGTCCTGGGGGAGGGGGAACAGATACGCAGTATTTT.

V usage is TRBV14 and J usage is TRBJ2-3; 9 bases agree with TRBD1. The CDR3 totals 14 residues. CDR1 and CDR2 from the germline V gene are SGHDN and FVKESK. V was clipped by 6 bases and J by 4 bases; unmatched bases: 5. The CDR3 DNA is TGTGCCAGCAGTAGGGACAGGGTTGCAGATACGCAGTATTTT. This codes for CASSRDRVADTQYF. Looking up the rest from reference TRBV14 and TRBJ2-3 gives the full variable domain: EAGVTQFPSHSVIEKGQTVTLRCDPISGHDNLYWYRRVMGKEIKFLLHFVKESKQDESGMPNNRFLAERTGGTYSTLKVQPAELEDSGVYFCASSRDRVADTQYFGPGTRLTVL.

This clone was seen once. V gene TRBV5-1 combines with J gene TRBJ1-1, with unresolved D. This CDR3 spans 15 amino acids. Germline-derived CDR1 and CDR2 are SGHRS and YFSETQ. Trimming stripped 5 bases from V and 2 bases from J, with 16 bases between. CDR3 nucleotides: TGCGCCAGCAGTTATAAACGTGAGATAAACACTGAAGCTTTCTTT. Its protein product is CASSYKREINTEAFF.

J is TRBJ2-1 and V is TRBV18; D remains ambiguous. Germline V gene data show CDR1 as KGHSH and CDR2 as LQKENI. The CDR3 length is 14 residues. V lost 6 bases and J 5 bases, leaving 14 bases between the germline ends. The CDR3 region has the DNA TGTGCCAGCTCTCTCCAGGACGGAAACAATGAGCAGTTCTTC. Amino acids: CASSLQDGNNEQFF. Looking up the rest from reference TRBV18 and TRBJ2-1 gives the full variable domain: NAGVMQNPRHLVRRRGQEARLRCSPMKGHSHVYWYRQLPEEGLKFMVYLQKENIIDESGMPKERFSAEFPKEGPSILRIQQVVRGDSAAYFCASSLQDGNNEQFFGPGTRLTVL.

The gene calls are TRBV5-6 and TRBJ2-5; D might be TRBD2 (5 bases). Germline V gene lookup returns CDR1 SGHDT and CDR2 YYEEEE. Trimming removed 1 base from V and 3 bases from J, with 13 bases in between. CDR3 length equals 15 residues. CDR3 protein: CASSLRGWRKETQYF. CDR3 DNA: TGTGCCAGCAGCTTGCGTGGATGGAGGAAAGAGACCCAGTACTTC.

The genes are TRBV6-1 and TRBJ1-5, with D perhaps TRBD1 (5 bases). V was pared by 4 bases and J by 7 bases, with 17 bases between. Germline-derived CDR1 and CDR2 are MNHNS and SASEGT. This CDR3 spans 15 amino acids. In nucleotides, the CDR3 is TGTGCCAGCAGTGGGGGCACCTCGAGCTTACAGCCCCAGCATTTT. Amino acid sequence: CASSGGTSSLQPQHF.

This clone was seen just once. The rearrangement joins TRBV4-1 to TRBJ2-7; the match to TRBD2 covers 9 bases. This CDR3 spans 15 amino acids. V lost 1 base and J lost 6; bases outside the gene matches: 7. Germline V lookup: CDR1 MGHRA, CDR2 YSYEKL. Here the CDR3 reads CASSQGGGRVSEQYF. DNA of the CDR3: TGCGCCAGCAGCCAAGGCGGCGGGAGGGTTTCCGAGCAGTACTTC.

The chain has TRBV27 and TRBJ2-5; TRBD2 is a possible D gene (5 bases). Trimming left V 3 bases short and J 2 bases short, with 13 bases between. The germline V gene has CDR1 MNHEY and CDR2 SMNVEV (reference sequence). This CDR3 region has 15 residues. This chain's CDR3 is CASSFSLGSQETQYF. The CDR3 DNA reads TGTGCCAGCAGTTTCTCACTAGGTTCGCAAGAGACCCAGTACTTC.

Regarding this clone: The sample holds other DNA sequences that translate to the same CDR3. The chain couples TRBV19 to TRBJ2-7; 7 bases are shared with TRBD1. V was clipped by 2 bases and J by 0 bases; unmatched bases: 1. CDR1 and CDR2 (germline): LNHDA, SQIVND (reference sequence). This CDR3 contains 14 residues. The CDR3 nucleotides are TGTGCCAGTAGTATAACAGGGGCCTCCTACGAGCAGTACTTC. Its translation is CASSITGASYEQYF.

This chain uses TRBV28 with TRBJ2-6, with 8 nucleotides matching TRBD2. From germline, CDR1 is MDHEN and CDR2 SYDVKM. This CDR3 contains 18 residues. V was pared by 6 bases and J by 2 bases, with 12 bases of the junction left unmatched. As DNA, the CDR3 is TGTGCCAGCAGCTCGTTGGGGACTAGGGAAACTGGGGCCAACGTCCTGACTTTC. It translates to CASSSLGTRETGANVLTF.

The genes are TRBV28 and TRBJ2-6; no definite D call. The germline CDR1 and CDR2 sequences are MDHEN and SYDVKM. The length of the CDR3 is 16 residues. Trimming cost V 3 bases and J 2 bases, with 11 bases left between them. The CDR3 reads CASSLVSETGANVLTF. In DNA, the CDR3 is TGTGCCAGCAGTTTGGTATCCGAGACTGGGGCCAACGTCCTGACTTTC. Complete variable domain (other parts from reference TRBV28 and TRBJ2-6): DVKVTQSSRYLVKRTGEKVFLECVQDMDHENMFWYRQDPGLGLRLIYFSYDVKMKEKGDIPEGYSVSREKKERFSLILESASTNQTSMYLCASSLVSETGANVLTFGAGSRLTVL.

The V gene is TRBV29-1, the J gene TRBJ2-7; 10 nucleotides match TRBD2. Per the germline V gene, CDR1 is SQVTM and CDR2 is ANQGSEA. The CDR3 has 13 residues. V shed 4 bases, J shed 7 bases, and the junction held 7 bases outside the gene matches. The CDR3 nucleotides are TGCAGCGTTGTTACTAGCGGGAAGGGGGAGCAGTACTTC. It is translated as CSVVTSGKGEQYF.

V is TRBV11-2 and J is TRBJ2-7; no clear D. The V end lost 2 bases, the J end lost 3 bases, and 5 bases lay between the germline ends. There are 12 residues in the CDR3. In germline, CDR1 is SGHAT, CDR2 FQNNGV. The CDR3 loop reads CASSLFLYEQYF. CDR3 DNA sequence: TGTGCCAGCAGCTTATTTCTCTACGAGCAGTACTTC.

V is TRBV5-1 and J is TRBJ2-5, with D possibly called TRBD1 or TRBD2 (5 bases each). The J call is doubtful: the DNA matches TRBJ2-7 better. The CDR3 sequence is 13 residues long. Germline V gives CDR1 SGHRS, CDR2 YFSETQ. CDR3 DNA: TGCGCCAGCAGCTTGGGAAGGGACGGCGAGCAGTACTTC. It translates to CASSLGRDGEQYF.

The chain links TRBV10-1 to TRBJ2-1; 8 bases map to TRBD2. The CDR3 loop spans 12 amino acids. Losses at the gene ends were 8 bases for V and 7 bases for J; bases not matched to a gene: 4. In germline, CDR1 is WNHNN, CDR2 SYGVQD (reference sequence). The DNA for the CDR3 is TGCGCCAGCGGGACTAGGGTAAATGAGCAGTTCTTC. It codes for CASGTRVNEQFF.

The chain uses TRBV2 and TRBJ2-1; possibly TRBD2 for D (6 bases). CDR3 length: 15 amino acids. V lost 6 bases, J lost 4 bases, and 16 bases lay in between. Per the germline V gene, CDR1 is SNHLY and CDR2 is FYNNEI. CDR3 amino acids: CASRPLALGYNEQFF. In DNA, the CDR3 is TGTGCCAGCAGGCCTCTAGCGCTCGGATACAATGAGCAGTTCTTC.

CDR3 sequence (DNA): TGTGCCAGCAGAGACGGGACTGCCGCTCAGACCCAGTACTTC. It is translated as CASRDGTAAQTQYF. This chain joins TRBV5-4 and TRBJ2-5, with D tentatively TRBD2 (6 bases). CDR3 length: 14 amino acids. Germline CDR1 and CDR2: SGHNT and YYREEE (reference sequence). V lost 5 bases and J 6 bases, leaving 17 bases between the germline ends.